This TCR beta chain was captured by sequencing in a study of beta chain features in type 1 diabetes. Study details: Regarding age, gender and cell yields, patients proved similar to healthy donors. Study-level results: Within the patient group, naive, central memory and Treg TCRB repertoires appeared more similar to each other than within healthy donors.

This clone was counted only a few times. What it binds is not known. Germline CDR1 is MNHEY and CDR2 is SMNVEV (reference sequence). This CDR3 has 13 residues. Trimming cost V 6 bases and J 4 bases; bases outside gene matches: 4. Expressed TCRB transcripts were sequenced, since all the RNA that had been isolated was reverse transcribed. Clones were sequenced by immunoSEQ multiplex PCR, and TCRdb holds only the in-frame ones, with some missing. Found here are 300,000 to 450,000 clones, approximately 12% of them singletons; the top ten hold less than 0.02%. This receptor was taken from a man aged 18 to 30 in good health. Sequenced sample: naive CD4+ T cells from blood. J is TRBJ2-3 and V is TRBV27, with 7 bases that match TRBD1. As DNA, the CDR3 is TGTGCCAGCAGGAAGCAGGGGGCAGATACGCAGTATTTT. Translated: CASRKQGADTQYF.